The 8 T cell receptor beta chains presented below share a single source sample, sequenced in a study of Ad26.COV2.S vaccination and SARS-CoV-2 variants. Profiled with immunoSEQ multiplex PCR; TCRdb holds only in-frame clones, not every one. The sample lists some 250,000 clones, roughly 90% seen once, with roughly a tenth in the top ten. Specified treatment: 19 received Ad26.COV2.S at low or high dose, single or two shots; about 5 received placebo; per-sample allocation not given. Sampling was done on day 63 after the first vaccine or placebo injection. The source was peripheral blood, collected in a trial of Ad26.COV2.S vaccine versus placebo. All receptors come from a person between 18 and 59 years old who received the Ad26.COV2.S COVID-19 vaccine or a placebo.

The chain joins TRBV7-9 to TRBJ2-7, with TRBD1 matching 7 bases. Looked up from germline, CDR1 is SEHNR and CDR2 is FQNEAQ (reference sequence). V dropped 1 base and J dropped 6; count of bases not matched to a gene: 3. There are 13 residues in the CDR3. CDR3 amino acids: CASSLVPGGEQYF. As DNA, the CDR3 is TGTGCCAGCAGCTTAGTCCCAGGGGGCGAGCAGTACTTC.

The gene calls are TRBV28 and TRBJ2-7; TRBD2 might be the D (6 bases). CDR1 is MDHEN, CDR2 SYDVKM, per germline. V was cut by 10 bases and J by 3 bases, with 13 bases left in between. The CDR3 spans 12 residues. CDR3 protein: CATRGGRYEQYF. Here the CDR3 DNA reads TGTGCCACCCGGGGAGGCCGCTACGAGCAGTACTTC.

The CDR3 DNA follows: TGTGCCAGCAGCCAAGAGGGAGTGGGACAGGGGTGGAGGACCCAGTACTTC. This sequence encodes CASSQEGVGQGWRTQYF. This chain connects TRBV4-2 to TRBJ2-5; 10 bases line up with TRBD1. Germline values: CDR1 LGHNA, CDR2 YNFKEQ. CDR3 size: 17 residues. V was pared by 0 bases and J by 7 bases, with 11 bases of the junction left unmatched.

V gene TRBV27 combines with J gene TRBJ1-1, with 8 bases that match TRBD1. CDR1 MNHEY and CDR2 SMNVEV come from the germline V gene (reference sequence). Trimming cost V 5 bases and J 5 bases; bases outside gene matches: 13. The CDR3 loop spans 16 amino acids. CDR3 coding DNA: TGTGCCAGCAGTAACCCGACAGGGGCACCGCGGACTGAAGCTTTCTTT. Residues: CASSNPTGAPRTEAFF.

The chain combines TRBV5-5 with TRBJ1-1, with D tentatively TRBD1 (6 bases). Germline CDR1 and CDR2: SGHKS and YYEKEE (reference sequence). The CDR3 has 18 amino acids. Trimming stripped 3 bases from V and 10 bases from J, with 31 bases between. The CDR3: CASSSLTRTSGTEQGAFF. As DNA, the CDR3 is TGTGCCAGCAGCTCCCTCACACGTACCTCCGGGACCGAACAGGGAGCTTTCTTT.

This chain joins TRBV9 and TRBJ2-5; 10 bases line up with TRBD1. V lost 0 bases and J lost 5; bases outside the gene matches: 4. In germline, CDR1 is SGDLS, CDR2 YYNGEE. The CDR3 totals 15 residues. The CDR3 protein is CASSVEGQGVETQYF. In nucleotides, the CDR3 is TGTGCCAGCAGCGTAGAAGGACAGGGGGTGGAGACCCAGTACTTC.

V usage is TRBV5-8 and J usage is TRBJ2-1; 9 bases agree with TRBD1. The CDR3 contains 15 residues. The V segment lost 2 bases and the J segment 5 bases; nucleotides outside the gene matches: 5. Looked up from germline, CDR1 is SGHTS and CDR2 is YDEGEE. In DNA form, the CDR3 reads TGTGCCAGCAGCTTACCGGGACAGGGTAACAATGAGCAGTTCTTC. Translated, it gives CASSLPGQGNNEQFF. The complete variable domain, with remaining parts taken from reference TRBV5-8 and TRBJ2-1, reads EAGVTQSPTHLIKTRGQQATLRCSPISGHTSVYWYQQALGLGLQFLLWYDEGEERNRGNFPPRFSGRQFPNYSSELNVNALELEDSALYLCASSLPGQGNNEQFFGPGTRLTVL.

The chain carries TRBV27 and TRBJ1-1; tentatively, D is TRBD1 (5 bases). Trimming stripped 7 bases from V and 1 base from J, with 16 bases between. This CDR3 contains 15 residues. The germline V gene encodes CDR1 MNHEY and CDR2 SMNVEV (reference sequence). The CDR3 DNA reads as TGTGCCAGCAAGGGAGGGACTCGAACGAACACTGAAGCTTTCTTT. It translates to CASKGGTRTNTEAFF.